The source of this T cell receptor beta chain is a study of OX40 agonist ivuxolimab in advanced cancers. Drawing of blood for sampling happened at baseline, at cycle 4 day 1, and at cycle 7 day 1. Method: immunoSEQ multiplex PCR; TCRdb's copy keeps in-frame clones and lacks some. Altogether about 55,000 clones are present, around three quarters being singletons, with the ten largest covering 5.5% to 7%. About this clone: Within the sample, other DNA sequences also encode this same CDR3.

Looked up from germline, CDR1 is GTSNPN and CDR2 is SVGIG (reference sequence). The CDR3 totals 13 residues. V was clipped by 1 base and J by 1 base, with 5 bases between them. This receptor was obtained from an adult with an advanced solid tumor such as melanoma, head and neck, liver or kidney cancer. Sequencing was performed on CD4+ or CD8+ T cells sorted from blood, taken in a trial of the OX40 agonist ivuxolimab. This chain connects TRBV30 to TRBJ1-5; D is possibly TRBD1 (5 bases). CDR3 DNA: TGTGCCTGGAGTGGGGACAGCAATCAGCCCCAGCATTTT. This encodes CAWSGDSNQPQHF. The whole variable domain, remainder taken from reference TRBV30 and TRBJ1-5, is SQTIHQWPATLVQPVGSPLSLECTVEGTSNPNLYWYRQAAGRGLQLLFYSVGIGQISSEVPQNLSASRPQDRQFILSSKKLLLSDSGFYLCAWSGDSNQPQHFGDGTRLSIL.